The 19 T cell receptor beta chains below were found in one sample sequenced in a study of CD8+ T cells in alopecia areata. RNA, once extracted, was reverse transcribed into cDNA for use as the sequencing template. Produced via immunoSEQ multiplex PCR; TCRdb's table is partial and in-frame only. The sample lists about 190,000 clones; more than 50% were seen once. Indicated treatment: oral pan-JAK inhibitor, 5-10 mg twice daily. The sample was CD4+ T cells sorted from blood, taken at week 24, from a patient treated with tofacitinib. Source of these receptors: a human donor with alopecia areata.

This sequence joins TRBV6-6 and TRBJ2-1; 8 nucleotides agree with TRBD2. The CDR3 length is 15 residues. Looked up from germline, CDR1 is MNHNY and CDR2 is SVGAGI (reference sequence). With V trimmed by 7 bases and J by 4 bases, 9 bases remained unmatched. The CDR3 protein is CASTGEGLGYNEQFF. In DNA form, the CDR3 reads TGTGCCAGCACAGGGGAGGGACTAGGGTACAATGAGCAGTTCTTC.

J is TRBJ2-2 and V is TRBV29-1; perhaps TRBD1 as D (5 bases). This CDR3 region has 13 residues. Germline assignment: CDR1 SQVTM and CDR2 ANQGSEA. DNA for the CDR3: TGCAGTGCCCGAACAGGGAACACCGGGGAGCTGTTTTTT. This codes for CSARTGNTGELFF.

This clone was found a few times. V is TRBV10-3 and J is TRBJ1-6; 7 bases line up with TRBD1. In germline, CDR1 is ENHRY, CDR2 SYGVKD. The CDR3 runs 15 residues. Trimming took 8 bases from V and 7 from J; bases not matched to a gene: 11. DNA of the CDR3: TGTGCCATCGGGGGACAGCGAGGGGGCAATTCACCCCTCCACTTT. Translation: CAIGGQRGGNSPLHF.

Comment on this clone: Other DNA variants within this sample encode the same CDR3. The CDR3 reads CSVRAYNEQFF. The CDR3 coding sequence is TGCAGCGTACGGGCCTACAATGAGCAGTTCTTC. The chain carries TRBV29-1 and TRBJ2-1, with D uncertain. Germline-derived CDR1 and CDR2 are SQVTM and ANQGSEA. This CDR3 region has 11 residues. The V end was cut by 6 bases, the J end by 2 bases, with 5 bases between.

The gene calls are TRBV4-3 and TRBJ2-7, with a possible D match to TRBD1 (6 bases). V was cut by 1 base and J by 4 bases, with 14 bases left in between. The CDR3 has 15 residues. Germline lookup yields CDR1 LGHNA and CDR2 YSLEER. Here the CDR3 DNA reads TGCGCCAGCAGCCAAGGACACCAGGGGCTATACGAGCAGTACTTC. Translating it yields CASSQGHQGLYEQYF.

The rearrangement uses TRBV30 and TRBJ2-1; 8 bases match TRBD2. Germline V CDR1 and CDR2: GTSNPN, SVGIG (reference sequence). The V segment lost 1 base and the J segment 4 bases; nucleotides outside the gene matches: 9. The CDR3 has 16 residues. The CDR3 sequence: CAWSALSGVLYNEQFF. CDR3 in DNA: TGTGCCTGGAGTGCTCTTAGCGGGGTGCTTTACAATGAGCAGTTCTTC.

V and J are TRBV7-9 and TRBJ1-1; D is ambiguous. Trimming removed 5 bases at V and 3 bases at J, with 16 bases between. The CDR3 length is 15 residues. The germline CDR1 and CDR2 sequences are SEHNR and FQNEAQ (reference sequence). DNA for the CDR3: TGTGCCAGCAGCGCTCGGCGTGGGGAGGACACTGAAGCTTTCTTT. Protein sequence: CASSARRGEDTEAFF. The variable domain in full, completed from reference TRBV7-9 and TRBJ1-1, reads DTGVSQNPRHKITKRGQNVTFRCDPISEHNRLYWYRQTLGQGPEFLTYFQNEAQLEKSRLLSDRFSAERPKGSFSTLEIQRTEQGDSAMYLCASSARRGEDTEAFFGQGTRLTVV.

The chain uses TRBV7-9 and TRBJ1-2, with 10 bases lining up with TRBD1. This CDR3 is 15 amino acids long. Unmatched junction bases numbered 7, after V lost 4 bases and J lost 5 bases. Germline assignment: CDR1 SEHNR and CDR2 FQNEAQ (reference sequence). The CDR3 region is CASSSRQGAGYGYTF. The CDR3 nucleotides read TGTGCCAGCAGCTCACGACAGGGGGCTGGGTATGGCTACACCTTC.

With regard to this clone: Because the CDR3 is missing its conserved closing phenylalanine or tryptophan, this is likely a read error. The V gene is TRBV29-1, the J gene TRBJ1-2; 7 bases are a match to TRBD1. The germline gives CDR1 SQVTM, CDR2 ANQGSEA. The junction had 12 bases not matched to a gene; V was cut back by 4 bases and J by 4 bases. The CDR3 length is 15 residues. The CDR3 nucleotides read TGCAGCGTTGGGCCCCCGACAGGGCTACGCTATGGCTACACCTCC. Translated, it gives CSVGPPTGLRYGYTS.

Only a few counts were recorded for this clone. This rearrangement joins TRBV4-3 to TRBJ1-2; D not certain. V gave up 1 base and J gave up 2 bases, with 17 bases separating them. The CDR3 totals 17 residues. Looked up from germline, CDR1 is LGHNA and CDR2 is YSLEER. The CDR3 DNA follows: TGCGCCAGCAGCCAAGTTGGTACCGTTAGATCCAACTATGGCTACACCTTC. This codes for CASSQVGTVRSNYGYTF.

In its sample, this clone was seen once. The CDR3 sequence is CASKTAARVFF. CDR3 coding DNA: TGCGCCAGCAAGACGGCGGCGAGGGTTTTCTTT. The chain uses TRBV4-1 and TRBJ1-1; unclear D gene. Germline V gene sequence: CDR1 MGHRA, CDR2 YSYEKL. The CDR3 extends over 11 amino acids. The V and J ends lost 7 bases and 13 bases respectively, with 16 bases between them.

This chain uses TRBV4-1 with TRBJ2-5; no definite D call. Germline V gives CDR1 MGHRA, CDR2 YSYEKL. This CDR3 is built from 14 residues. V was shortened by 0 bases and J by 2 bases, with 7 bases between the two germline ends. The chain's CDR3 is CASSQDKGQETQYF. CDR3 DNA sequence: TGCGCCAGCAGCCAAGATAAAGGTCAAGAGACCCAGTACTTC.

V gene TRBV2 combines with J gene TRBJ1-2; D might be TRBD1 (5 bases). This CDR3 is 12 amino acids long. The V end lost 4 bases, the J end lost 8 bases, and 11 bases lay between the germline ends. Germline assignment: CDR1 SNHLY and CDR2 FYNNEI. The CDR3 DNA reads TGTGCCAGCAGTGTCTTACGGGACGGCTACACCTTC. Protein: CASSVLRDGYTF.

This clone was detected a few times. This CDR3 reads CASIEGGEQYF. Here the CDR3 DNA reads TGTGCCAGCATAGAGGGTGGCGAGCAGTACTTC. The chain couples TRBV7-9 to TRBJ2-7, with D tentatively TRBD2 (5 bases). CDR1 and CDR2 from the germline V gene are SEHNR and FQNEAQ (reference sequence). The CDR3 runs to 11 residues. V gave up 7 bases and J gave up 6 bases, with 10 bases separating them. The variable domain in full, with the rest retrieved from reference TRBV7-9 and TRBJ2-7, is DTGVSQNPRHKITKRGQNVTFRCDPISEHNRLYWYRQTLGQGPEFLTYFQNEAQLEKSRLLSDRFSAERPKGSFSTLEIQRTEQGDSAMYLCASIEGGEQYFGPGTRLTVT.

This clone was seen more than once but under ten times. This chain joins TRBV5-1 and TRBJ2-7, with D perhaps assigned TRBD1 or TRBD2 (5 bases each). Germline lookup yields CDR1 SGHRS and CDR2 YFSETQ. The CDR3 runs to 14 residues. Trimming pared 4 bases from V and 2 bases from J, leaving 13 bases between. In DNA, the CDR3 is TGCGCCAGCAGCCCCGGGACGCAGACCTACGAGCAGTACTTC. Protein sequence: CASSPGTQTYEQYF.

V and J are TRBV14 and TRBJ2-1; a possible D gene is TRBD1 (6 bases). V gave up 1 base and J gave up 7 bases, with 17 bases separating them. The germline CDR1 and CDR2 sequences are SGHDN and FVKESK. The CDR3 is 16 amino acids. CDR3 residues: CASSQGTAIRGNEQFF. The CDR3 DNA follows: TGTGCCAGCAGCCAAGGGACAGCTATTAGGGGGAATGAGCAGTTCTTC.

The V and J genes are TRBV29-1 and TRBJ2-6, with D uncertain. Deletions cut 5 bases from V and 2 bases from J, with 7 bases between. Germline-derived CDR1 and CDR2 are SQVTM and ANQGSEA. There are 13 residues in the CDR3. The CDR3 reads CSVRQAGANVLTF. The CDR3 coding sequence is TGCAGCGTTCGTCAGGCTGGGGCCAACGTCCTGACTTTC.

This clone was counted a few times. This sequence joins TRBV19 and TRBJ1-5; D is uncertain. Germline V gene sequence: CDR1 LNHDA, CDR2 SQIVND (reference sequence). Trimming took off 7 bases at V and 1 base at J, with 8 bases between the two ends. This CDR3 contains 13 residues. CDR3: CASKGLSNQPQHF. CDR3 DNA: TGTGCCAGTAAGGGTTTGAGCAATCAGCCCCAGCATTTT.

The chain carries TRBV27 and TRBJ2-1; D may correspond to TRBD1 or TRBD2 (6 bases each). CDR1 and CDR2 from the germline V gene are MNHEY and SMNVEV (reference sequence). This CDR3 comprises 15 residues. V shed 5 bases and J shed 11 bases, with 22 bases lying between them. DNA of the CDR3: TGTGCCAGCAGTGTTCGGAGGGGGGCTCCATTTCAGCAGTTCTTC. This translates into CASSVRRGAPFQQFF.